This passage covers 13 T cell receptor beta chains from one sample sequenced in a study of T cell clonotyping in hematopoietic cell transplantation. Method: immunoSEQ multiplex PCR; TCRdb's copy keeps in-frame clones and lacks some. The sample yields 13,000 or so clones, 90% seen once. What was sequenced was peripheral blood mononuclear cells. All receptors come from a man aged 25 to 45 in good health. Some clones in this sample may be carry-over from other donors' samples.

This clone was recorded once. The gene calls are TRBV5-4 and TRBJ2-7, with D perhaps matching TRBD2 (6 bases). The CDR3 is 17 residues long. The germline V and J ends were trimmed by 4 bases and 3 bases, with 23 bases remaining between them. The germline V gene has CDR1 SGHNT and CDR2 YYREEE (reference sequence). The DNA for the CDR3 is TGTGCCAGCAGCCCCGGAGGGGTTGCGGGATGGGGCTACGAGCAGTACTTC. Translation gives CASSPGGVAGWGYEQYF.

The chain combines TRBV6-5 with TRBJ2-1; 8 bases agree with TRBD1. The CDR3 has 13 amino acids. With V trimmed by 6 bases and J by 8 bases, 6 bases remained unmatched. Germline V gene sequence: CDR1 MNHEY, CDR2 SVGAGI. CDR3 nucleotide sequence: TGTGCCAGCAGCGACAGGGGAGGAGATGAGCAGTTCTTC. Protein sequence: CASSDRGGDEQFF.

V gene TRBV29-1 combines with J gene TRBJ2-1; maybe TRBD1 (7 bases). The CDR3 is 15 amino acids. Germline values: CDR1 SQVTM, CDR2 ANQGSEA. The V gene lost 6 bases and the J gene lost 0 bases, with 15 bases spanning the gap. The CDR3 region is CSVPGGSSSYNEQFF. CDR3 in DNA: TGCAGCGTACCAGGGGGGTCTAGCTCCTACAATGAGCAGTTCTTC.

This chain joins TRBV5-4 and TRBJ1-4; D call uncertain. The CDR3 consists of 13 residues. V dropped 0 bases and J dropped 7 bases, with 7 bases sitting between them. Looked up from germline, CDR1 is SGHNT and CDR2 is YYREEE (reference sequence). The CDR3 bases are TGTGCCAGCAGCTTGGATGGCTTTGAAAAACTGTTTTTT. It specifies CASSLDGFEKLFF.

The rearrangement joins TRBV7-2 to TRBJ1-5; maybe TRBD1 (6 bases). Germline CDR1 reads SGHTA; CDR2 reads FQGNSA. Trimming shortened V by 2 bases and J by 1 base, and 9 bases separated the two germline ends. The CDR3 contains 15 residues. CDR3 sequence reads: CASSLRGASNQPQHF. The CDR3 bases are TGTGCCAGCAGCTTAAGGGGGGCGAGCAATCAGCCCCAGCATTTT.

The chain recombines TRBV6-1 with TRBJ1-5, with a weak D call TRBD1 (5 bases). The CDR3 runs 14 residues. V was cut by 3 bases and J by 5 bases, with 11 bases left in between. Germline V gene lookup returns CDR1 MNHNS and CDR2 SASEGT. The CDR3 nucleotides read TGTGCCAGCAGTGAGCAGGGAGGGGATCAGCCCCAGCATTTT. Translating it yields CASSEQGGDQPQHF.

The CDR3 DNA reads as TGTGCCAGCAGTGAGCCGAATTATAATTCACCCCTCCACTTT. It specifies CASSEPNYNSPLHF. V is TRBV6-1 and J is TRBJ1-6; no clear D gene. The CDR3 covers 14 residues. Germline V gene sequence: CDR1 MNHNS, CDR2 SASEGT. V lost 3 bases, J lost 4 bases, and 7 bases lay in between.

The chain couples TRBV7-9 to TRBJ2-2; perhaps TRBD1 as D (7 bases). Trimming removed 5 bases from V and 1 base from J, with 11 bases in between. CDR3 length: 15 residues. Germline-derived CDR1 and CDR2 are SEHNR and FQNEAQ (reference sequence). CDR3 in amino acids: CASSAGQLNTGELFF. As DNA, the CDR3 is TGTGCCAGCAGCGCGGGACAGTTGAACACCGGGGAGCTGTTTTTT. Full variable domain (remainder filled in from reference TRBV7-9 and TRBJ2-2): DTGVSQNPRHKITKRGQNVTFRCDPISEHNRLYWYRQTLGQGPEFLTYFQNEAQLEKSRLLSDRFSAERPKGSFSTLEIQRTEQGDSAMYLCASSAGQLNTGELFFGEGSRLTVL.

The J gene is TRBJ2-3, the V gene TRBV14; D remains unclear. The CDR3 sequence is 15 residues long. The germline V and J ends were trimmed by 1 base and 0 bases, with 8 bases remaining between them. The germline gives CDR1 SGHDN, CDR2 FVKESK. The DNA of the CDR3 is TGTGCCAGCAGCCAAGCCGGAGCTAGCACAGATACGCAGTATTTT. Its protein product is CASSQAGASTDTQYF.

V is TRBV29-1 and J is TRBJ2-1; D remains unclear. The CDR3 covers 13 residues. The ends were cut back, 4 bases at V and 0 bases at J, with 7 bases in the middle. From germline, CDR1 is SQVTM and CDR2 ANQGSEA. CDR3 DNA: TGCAGCGTTGGCCGACGCTCCTACAATGAGCAGTTCTTC. It codes for CSVGRRSYNEQFF.

This chain uses TRBV5-6 with TRBJ2-1, with TRBD2 matching 7 bases. With 1 base clipped from V and 7 bases from J, the junction kept 8 bases outside the gene matches. CDR3 size: 15 residues. The germline gives CDR1 SGHDT, CDR2 YYEEEE. The CDR3 reads CASSLRTSQANEQFF. CDR3 sequence (DNA): TGTGCCAGCAGCTTGAGGACTAGTCAAGCTAATGAGCAGTTCTTC.

The CDR3 region has the DNA TGTGCCATCAGTGATGGACTAGCGGCCTCCGAGCAGTACTTC. Translating gives CAISDGLAASEQYF. The chain is built from TRBV10-3 and TRBJ2-7; 10 nucleotides agree with TRBD2. Per the germline V gene, CDR1 is ENHRY and CDR2 is SYGVKD. With V trimmed by 3 bases and J by 6 bases, 5 bases remained unmatched. This CDR3 contains 14 residues.

CDR3 DNA sequence: TGTGCCAGCAGCTCAAATGGACTAGCTGGTGAGCAGTACTTC. Encoded protein: CASSSNGLAGEQYF. This rearrangement joins TRBV7-2 to TRBJ2-7, with TRBD2 matching over 8 bases. The CDR3 length is 14 residues. Trimming removed 4 bases from V and 7 bases from J; junction bases left unmatched: 9. Germline CDR1 SGHTA, CDR2 FQGNSA.